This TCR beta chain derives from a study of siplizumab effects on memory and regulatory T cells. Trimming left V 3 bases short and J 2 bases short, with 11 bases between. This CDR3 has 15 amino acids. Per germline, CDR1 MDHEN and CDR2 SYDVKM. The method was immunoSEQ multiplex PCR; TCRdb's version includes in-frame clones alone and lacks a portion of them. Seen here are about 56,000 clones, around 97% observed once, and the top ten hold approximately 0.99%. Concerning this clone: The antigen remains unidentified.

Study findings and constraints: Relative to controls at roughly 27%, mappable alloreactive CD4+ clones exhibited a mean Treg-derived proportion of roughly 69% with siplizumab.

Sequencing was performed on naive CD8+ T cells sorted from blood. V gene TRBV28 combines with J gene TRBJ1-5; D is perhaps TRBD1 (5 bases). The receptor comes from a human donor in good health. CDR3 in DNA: TGTGCCAGCAGTTTTCAGGGTTTTGGCAATCAGCCCCAGCATTTT. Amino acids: CASSFQGFGNQPQHF. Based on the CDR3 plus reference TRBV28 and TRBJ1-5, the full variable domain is DVKVTQSSRYLVKRTGEKVFLECVQDMDHENMFWYRQDPGLGLRLIYFSYDVKMKEKGDIPEGYSVSREKKERFSLILESASTNQTSMYLCASSFQGFGNQPQHFGDGTRLSIL.